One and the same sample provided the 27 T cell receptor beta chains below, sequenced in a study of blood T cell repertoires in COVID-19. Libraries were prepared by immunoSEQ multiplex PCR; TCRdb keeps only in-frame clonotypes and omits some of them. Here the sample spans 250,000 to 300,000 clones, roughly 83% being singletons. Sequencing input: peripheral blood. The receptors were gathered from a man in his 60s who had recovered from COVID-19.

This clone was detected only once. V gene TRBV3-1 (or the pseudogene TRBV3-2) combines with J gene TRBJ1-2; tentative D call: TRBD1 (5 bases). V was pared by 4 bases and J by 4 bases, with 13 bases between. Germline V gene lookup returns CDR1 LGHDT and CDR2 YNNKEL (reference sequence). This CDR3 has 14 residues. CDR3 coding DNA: TGTGCCAGCAGCCCTGGGGGGTCTGGCTATGGCTACACCTTC. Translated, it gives CASSPGGSGYGYTF.

The CDR3 nucleotides are TGTGCCAGCAGTTTACAGGGCCCGCCAACCTTCTCCTACGAGCAGTACTTC. Protein: CASSLQGPPTFSYEQYF. The rearrangement joins TRBV27 to TRBJ2-7; tentatively, D is TRBD1 (5 bases). This CDR3 has 17 amino acids. V was pared by 2 bases and J by 0 bases, with 17 bases between. Germline V gene lookup returns CDR1 MNHEY and CDR2 SMNVEV (reference sequence).

The chain's CDR3 is CASSYLGGLTDTQYF. In DNA, the CDR3 is TGCGCCAGCAGTTATCTTGGAGGCCTCACAGATACGCAGTATTTT. This chain joins TRBV4-1 and TRBJ2-3; possible D gene TRBD2, 5 bases. Germline V gives CDR1 MGHRA, CDR2 YSYEKL. CDR3 size: 15 residues. Trimming took off 6 bases at V and 2 bases at J, with 15 bases between the two ends.

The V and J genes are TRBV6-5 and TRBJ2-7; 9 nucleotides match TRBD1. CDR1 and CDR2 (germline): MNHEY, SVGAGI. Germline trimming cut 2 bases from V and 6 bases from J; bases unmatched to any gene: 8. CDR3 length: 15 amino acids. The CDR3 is CASSYHLQGAGEQYF. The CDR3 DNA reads TGTGCCAGCAGTTACCATTTACAGGGGGCCGGCGAGCAGTACTTC.

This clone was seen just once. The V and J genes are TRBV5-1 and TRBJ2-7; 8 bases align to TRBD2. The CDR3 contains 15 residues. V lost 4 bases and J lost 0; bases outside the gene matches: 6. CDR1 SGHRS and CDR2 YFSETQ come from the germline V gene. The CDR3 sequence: CASSRGTSSSYEQYF. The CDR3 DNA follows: TGCGCCAGCAGCAGGGGGACTAGTTCCTCCTACGAGCAGTACTTC. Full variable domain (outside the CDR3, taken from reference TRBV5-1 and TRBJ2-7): KAGVTQTPRYLIKTRGQQVTLSCSPISGHRSVSWYQQTPGQGLQFLFEYFSETQRNKGNFPGRFSGRQFSNSRSEMNVSTLELGDSALYLCASSRGTSSSYEQYFGPGTRLTVT.

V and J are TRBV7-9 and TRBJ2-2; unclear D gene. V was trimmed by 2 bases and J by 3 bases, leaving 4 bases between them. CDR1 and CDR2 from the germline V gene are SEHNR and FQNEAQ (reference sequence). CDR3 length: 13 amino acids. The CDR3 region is CASSLTDTGELFF. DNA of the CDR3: TGTGCCAGCAGCTTAACGGACACCGGGGAGCTGTTTTTT.

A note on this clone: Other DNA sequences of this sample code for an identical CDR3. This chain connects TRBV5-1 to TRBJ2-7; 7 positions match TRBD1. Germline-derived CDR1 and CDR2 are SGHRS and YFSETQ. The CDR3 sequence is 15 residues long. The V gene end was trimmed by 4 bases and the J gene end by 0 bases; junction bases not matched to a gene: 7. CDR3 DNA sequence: TGCGCCAGCAGCGCCCGGACAGGATCCTCCTACGAGCAGTACTTC. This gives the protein CASSARTGSSYEQYF.

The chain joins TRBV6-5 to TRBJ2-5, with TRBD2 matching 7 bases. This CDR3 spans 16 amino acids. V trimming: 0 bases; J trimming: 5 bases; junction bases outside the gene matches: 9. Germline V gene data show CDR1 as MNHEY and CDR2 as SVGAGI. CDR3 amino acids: CASSYSRAGVRETQYF. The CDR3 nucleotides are TGTGCCAGCAGTTACTCGAGGGCGGGAGTGCGGGAGACCCAGTACTTC.

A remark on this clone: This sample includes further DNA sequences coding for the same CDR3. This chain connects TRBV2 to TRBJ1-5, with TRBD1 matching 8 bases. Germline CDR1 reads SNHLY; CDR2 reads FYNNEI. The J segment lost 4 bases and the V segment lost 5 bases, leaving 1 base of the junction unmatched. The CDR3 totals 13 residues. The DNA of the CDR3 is TGTGCCAGCAGTCGACAGGGGAATCAGCCCCAGCATTTT. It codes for CASSRQGNQPQHF. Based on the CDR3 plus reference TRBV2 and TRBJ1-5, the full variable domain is EPEVTQTPSHQVTQMGQEVILRCVPISNHLYFYWYRQILGQKVEFLVSFYNNEISEKSEIFDDQFSVERPDGSNFTLKIRSTKLEDSAMYFCASSRQGNQPQHFGDGTRLSIL.

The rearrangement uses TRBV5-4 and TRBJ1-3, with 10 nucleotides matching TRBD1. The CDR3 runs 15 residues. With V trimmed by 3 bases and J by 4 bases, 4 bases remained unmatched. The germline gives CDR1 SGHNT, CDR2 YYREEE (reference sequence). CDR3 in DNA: TGTGCCAGCAGCTACGACAGGGGGCTGGGAAACACCATATATTTT. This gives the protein CASSYDRGLGNTIYF. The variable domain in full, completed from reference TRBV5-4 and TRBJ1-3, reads ETGVTQSPTHLIKTRGQQVTLRCSSQSGHNTVSWYQQALGQGPQFIFQYYREEENGRGNFPPRFSGLQFPNYSSELNVNALELDDSALYLCASSYDRGLGNTIYFGEGSWLTVV.

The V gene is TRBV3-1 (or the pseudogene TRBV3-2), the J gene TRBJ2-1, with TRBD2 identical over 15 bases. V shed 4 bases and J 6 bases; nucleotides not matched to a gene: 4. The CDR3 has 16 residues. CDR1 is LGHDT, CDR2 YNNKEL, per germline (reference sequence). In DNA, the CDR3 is TGTGCCAGCAGCCGAAGGACTAGCGGGGGGGCCAATGAGCAGTTCTTC. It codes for CASSRRTSGGANEQFF.

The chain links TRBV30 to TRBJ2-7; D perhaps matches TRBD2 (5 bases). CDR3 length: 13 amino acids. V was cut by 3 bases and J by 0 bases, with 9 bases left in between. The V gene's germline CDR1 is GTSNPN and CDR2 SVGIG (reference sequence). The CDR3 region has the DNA TGTGCCTGGAGAAAGCGGAGCTCCTACGAGCAGTACTTC. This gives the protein CAWRKRSSYEQYF. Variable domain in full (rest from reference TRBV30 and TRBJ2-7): SQTIHQWPATLVQPVGSPLSLECTVEGTSNPNLYWYRQAAGRGLQLLFYSVGIGQISSEVPQNLSASRPQDRQFILSSKKLLLSDSGFYLCAWRKRSSYEQYFGPGTRLTVT.

The CDR3 sequence: CASSVPPQGARYEQYF. The DNA of the CDR3 is TGTGCCAGCAGTGTCCCCCCTCAGGGGGCGAGGTACGAGCAGTACTTC. The J gene is TRBJ2-7, the V gene TRBV6-1; 8 positions match TRBD1. This CDR3 comprises 16 residues. V shed 4 bases, J shed 4 bases, and the junction held 12 bases outside the gene matches. Germline V gene sequence: CDR1 MNHNS, CDR2 SASEGT.

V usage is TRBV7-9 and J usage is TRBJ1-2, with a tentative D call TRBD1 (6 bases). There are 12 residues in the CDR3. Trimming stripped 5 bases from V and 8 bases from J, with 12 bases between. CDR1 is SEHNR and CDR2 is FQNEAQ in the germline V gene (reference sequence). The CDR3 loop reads CASSVSGGGYTF. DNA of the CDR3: TGTGCCAGCAGCGTCTCTGGGGGCGGCTACACCTTC.

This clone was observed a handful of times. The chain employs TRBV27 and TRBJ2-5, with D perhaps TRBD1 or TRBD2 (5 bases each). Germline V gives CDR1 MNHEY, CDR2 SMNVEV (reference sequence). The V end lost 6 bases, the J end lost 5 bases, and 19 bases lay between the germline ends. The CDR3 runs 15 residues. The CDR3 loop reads CASSLGETRGETQYF. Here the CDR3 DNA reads TGTGCCAGCAGCTTAGGGGAGACAAGAGGGGAGACCCAGTACTTC.

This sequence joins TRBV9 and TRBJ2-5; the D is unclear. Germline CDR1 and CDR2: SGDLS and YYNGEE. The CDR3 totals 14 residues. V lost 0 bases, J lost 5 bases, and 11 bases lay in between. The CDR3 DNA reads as TGTGCCAGCAGCGTAGAACCCAGCAGGGAGACCCAGTACTTC. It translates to CASSVEPSRETQYF.

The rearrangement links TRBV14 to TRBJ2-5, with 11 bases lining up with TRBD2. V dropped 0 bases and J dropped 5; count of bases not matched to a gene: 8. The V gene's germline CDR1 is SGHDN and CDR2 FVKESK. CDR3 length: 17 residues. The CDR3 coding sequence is TGTGCCAGCAGCCAAGATCTTATAGCGGGAGGGCCGGAGACCCAGTACTTC. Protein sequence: CASSQDLIAGGPETQYF.

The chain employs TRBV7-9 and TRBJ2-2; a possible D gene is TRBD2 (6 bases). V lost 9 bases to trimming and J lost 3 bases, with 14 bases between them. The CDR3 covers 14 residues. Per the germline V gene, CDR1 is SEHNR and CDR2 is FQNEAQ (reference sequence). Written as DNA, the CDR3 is TGTGCCAGTCGGAGGGGCGTGGACACCGGGGAGCTGTTTTTT. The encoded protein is CASRRGVDTGELFF.

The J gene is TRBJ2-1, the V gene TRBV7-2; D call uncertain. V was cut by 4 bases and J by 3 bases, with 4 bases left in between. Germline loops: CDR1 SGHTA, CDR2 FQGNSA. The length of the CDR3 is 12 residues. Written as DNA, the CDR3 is TGTGCCAGCAGCTCAATCTACAATGAGCAGTTCTTC. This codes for CASSSIYNEQFF.

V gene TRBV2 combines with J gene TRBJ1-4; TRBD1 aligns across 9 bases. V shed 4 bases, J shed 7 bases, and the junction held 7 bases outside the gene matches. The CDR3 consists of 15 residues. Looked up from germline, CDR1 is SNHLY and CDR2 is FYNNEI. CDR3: CASSGDRVASEKLFF. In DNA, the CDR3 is TGTGCCAGCAGTGGGGACAGGGTGGCGTCTGAAAAACTGTTTTTT.

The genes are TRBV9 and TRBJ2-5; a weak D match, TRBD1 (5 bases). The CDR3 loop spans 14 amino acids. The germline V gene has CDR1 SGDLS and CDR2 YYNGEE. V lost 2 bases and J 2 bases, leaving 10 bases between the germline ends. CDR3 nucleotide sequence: TGTGCCAGCAGCGTTCTTTCAGGGCAAGAGACCCAGTACTTC. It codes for CASSVLSGQETQYF.

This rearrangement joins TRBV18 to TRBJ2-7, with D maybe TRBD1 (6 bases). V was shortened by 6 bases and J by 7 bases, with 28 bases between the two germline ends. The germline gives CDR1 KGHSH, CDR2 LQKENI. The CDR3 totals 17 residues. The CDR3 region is CASSPAAQGRPPPEQYF. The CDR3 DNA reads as TGTGCCAGCTCGCCGGCCGCACAGGGCCGTCCACCCCCGGAGCAGTACTTC.

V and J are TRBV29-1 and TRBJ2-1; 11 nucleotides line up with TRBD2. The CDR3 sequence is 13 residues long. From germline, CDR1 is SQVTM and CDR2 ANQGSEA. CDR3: CSHRASGGNEQFF. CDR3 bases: TGCAGTCACCGGGCTAGCGGGGGGAATGAGCAGTTCTTC.

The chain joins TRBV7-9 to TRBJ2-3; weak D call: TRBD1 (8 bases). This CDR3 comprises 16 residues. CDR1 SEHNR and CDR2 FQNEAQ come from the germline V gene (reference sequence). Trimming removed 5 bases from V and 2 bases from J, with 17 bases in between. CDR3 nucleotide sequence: TGTGCCAGCAGCAGGCACAGGGGGGGTGTCACAGATACGCAGTATTTT. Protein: CASSRHRGGVTDTQYF. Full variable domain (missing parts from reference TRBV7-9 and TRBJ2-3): DTGVSQNPRHKITKRGQNVTFRCDPISEHNRLYWYRQTLGQGPEFLTYFQNEAQLEKSRLLSDRFSAERPKGSFSTLEIQRTEQGDSAMYLCASSRHRGGVTDTQYFGPGTRLTVL.

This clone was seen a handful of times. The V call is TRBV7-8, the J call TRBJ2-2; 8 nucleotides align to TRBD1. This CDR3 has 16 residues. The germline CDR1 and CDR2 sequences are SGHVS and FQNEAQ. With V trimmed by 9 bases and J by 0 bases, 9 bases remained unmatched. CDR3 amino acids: CASTSRQGPNTGELFF. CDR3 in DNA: TGTGCCAGTACCAGCCGACAGGGGCCGAACACCGGGGAGCTGTTTTTT.

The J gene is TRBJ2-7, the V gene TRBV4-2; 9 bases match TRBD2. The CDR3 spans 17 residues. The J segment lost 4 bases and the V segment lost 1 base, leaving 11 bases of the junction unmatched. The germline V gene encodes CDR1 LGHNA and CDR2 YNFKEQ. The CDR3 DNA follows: TGTGCCAGCAGCCAAGCTCATGCTAGCGGGAATGTATACGAGCAGTACTTC. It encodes CASSQAHASGNVYEQYF.

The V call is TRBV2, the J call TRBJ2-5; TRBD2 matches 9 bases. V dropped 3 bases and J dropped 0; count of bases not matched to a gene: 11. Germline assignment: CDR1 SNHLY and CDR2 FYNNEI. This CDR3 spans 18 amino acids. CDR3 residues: CASSEDRAGGDYQETQYF. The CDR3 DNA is TGTGCCAGCAGTGAGGACCGAGCGGGGGGCGACTACCAAGAGACCCAGTACTTC.